This T cell receptor beta chain derives from a study of chemoradiotherapy in HPV16-positive cancers. Using immunoSEQ multiplex PCR, the repertoire was profiled, and TCRdb retains in-frame clones only, with some absent. This table has about 14,000 clones, approximately 89% appearing once. As concerns this clone: Its antigen is unidentified.

The CDR3 is 16 amino acids. Trimming removed 3 bases from V and 2 bases from J; junction bases left unmatched: 9. Germline CDR1 and CDR2: SGHRS and YFSETQ. Broader study findings: Non-HPV-specific T cells did not expand in tumors during treatment, whereas candidate HPV-specific clones and E7-related motifs did.

The chain is built from TRBV5-1 and TRBJ2-3; 7 bases match TRBD2. The receptor was derived from a human donor with HPV-associated anogenital cancer. The sequencing used tumor tissue, collected from a patient who underwent chemoradiotherapy. CDR3 sequence reads: CASSSKTGLNTDTQYF. Written as DNA, the CDR3 is TGCGCCAGCAGCTCAAAAACGGGACTAAACACAGATACGCAGTATTTT. The full variable domain, with the rest looked up from reference TRBV5-1 and TRBJ2-3, is KAGVTQTPRYLIKTRGQQVTLSCSPISGHRSVSWYQQTPGQGLQFLFEYFSETQRNKGNFPGRFSGRQFSNSRSEMNVSTLELGDSALYLCASSSKTGLNTDTQYFGPGTRLTVL.